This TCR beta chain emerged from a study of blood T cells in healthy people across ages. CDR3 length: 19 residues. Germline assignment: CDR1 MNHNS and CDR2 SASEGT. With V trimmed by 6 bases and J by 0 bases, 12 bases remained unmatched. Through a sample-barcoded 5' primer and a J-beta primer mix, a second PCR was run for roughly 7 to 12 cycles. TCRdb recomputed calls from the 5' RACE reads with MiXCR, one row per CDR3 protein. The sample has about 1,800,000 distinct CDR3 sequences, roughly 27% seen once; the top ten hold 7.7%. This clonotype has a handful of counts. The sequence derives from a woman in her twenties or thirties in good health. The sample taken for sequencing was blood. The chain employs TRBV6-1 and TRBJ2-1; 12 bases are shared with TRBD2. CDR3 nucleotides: TGTGCCAGCAGAGTCAACCTAGCGGGAGGGTTAAGCTCCTACAATGAGCAGTTCTTC. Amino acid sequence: CASRVNLAGGLSSYNEQFF.